Below, one TCR beta chain is given with its context. Its antigen remains unknown. The entry originates in a study of graft-versus-host responses after intestinal transplantation. Overall study: Every recipient had anti-thymocyte globulin induction and about three years of tacrolimus plus steroids.

Germline values: CDR1 MNHEY, CDR2 SMNVEV (reference sequence). This CDR3 contains 14 residues. V shed 3 bases and J shed 0 bases, with 8 bases lying between them. Sequencing used immunoSEQ multiplex PCR; TCRdb keeps in-frame clones, though not all of them. This sample has about 93,000 clones, with roughly 80% found just once. The source material was unstimulated CD4+ T cells sorted from spleen or lymph node cells, sampled before intestinal transplant. The origin of this receptor is a human donor who received an intestinal transplant. V and J are TRBV27 and TRBJ1-1; D not resolved. This chain's CDR3 is CASSLNGMNTEAFF. The CDR3 region has the DNA TGTGCCAGCAGTTTGAACGGGATGAACACTGAAGCTTTCTTT.